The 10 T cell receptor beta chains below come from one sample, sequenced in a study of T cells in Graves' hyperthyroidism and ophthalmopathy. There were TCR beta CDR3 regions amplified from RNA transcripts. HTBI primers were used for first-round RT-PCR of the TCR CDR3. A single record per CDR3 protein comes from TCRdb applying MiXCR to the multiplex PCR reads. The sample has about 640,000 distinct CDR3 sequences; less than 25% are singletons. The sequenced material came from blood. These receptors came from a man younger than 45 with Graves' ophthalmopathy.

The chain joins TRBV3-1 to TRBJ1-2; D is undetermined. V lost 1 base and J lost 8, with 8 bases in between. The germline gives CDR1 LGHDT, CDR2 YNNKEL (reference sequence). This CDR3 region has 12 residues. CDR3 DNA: TGTGCCAGCAGCCAAGGGACCGCCGGCTACACCTTC. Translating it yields CASSQGTAGYTF.

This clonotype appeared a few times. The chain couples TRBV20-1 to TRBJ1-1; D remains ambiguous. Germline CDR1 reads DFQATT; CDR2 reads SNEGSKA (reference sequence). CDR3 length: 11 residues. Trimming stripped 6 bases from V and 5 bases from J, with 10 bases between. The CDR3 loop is CSAQAGTEAFF. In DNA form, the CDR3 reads TGCAGTGCACAAGCCGGGACTGAAGCTTTCTTT.

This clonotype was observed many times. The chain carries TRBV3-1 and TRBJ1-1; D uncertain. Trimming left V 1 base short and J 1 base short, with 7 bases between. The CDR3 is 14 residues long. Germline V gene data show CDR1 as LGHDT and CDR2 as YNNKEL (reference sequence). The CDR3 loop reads CASSQVLGNTEAFF. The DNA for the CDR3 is TGTGCCAGCAGCCAAGTCCTGGGGAACACTGAAGCTTTCTTT. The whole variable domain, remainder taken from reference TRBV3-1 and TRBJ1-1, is DTAVSQTPKYLVTQMGNDKSIKCEQNLGHDTMYWYKQDSKKFLKIMFSYNNKELIINETVPNRFSPKSPDKAHLNLHINSLELGDSAVYFCASSQVLGNTEAFFGQGTRLTVV.

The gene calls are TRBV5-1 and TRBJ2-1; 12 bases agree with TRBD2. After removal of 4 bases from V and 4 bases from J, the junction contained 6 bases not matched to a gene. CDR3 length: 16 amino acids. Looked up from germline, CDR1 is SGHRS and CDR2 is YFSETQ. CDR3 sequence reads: CASSGEGLAGYNEQFF. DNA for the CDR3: TGCGCCAGCAGCGGGGAAGGACTAGCGGGGTACAATGAGCAGTTCTTC. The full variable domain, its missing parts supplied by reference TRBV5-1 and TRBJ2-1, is KAGVTQTPRYLIKTRGQQVTLSCSPISGHRSVSWYQQTPGQGLQFLFEYFSETQRNKGNFPGRFSGRQFSNSRSEMNVSTLELGDSALYLCASSGEGLAGYNEQFFGPGTRLTVL.

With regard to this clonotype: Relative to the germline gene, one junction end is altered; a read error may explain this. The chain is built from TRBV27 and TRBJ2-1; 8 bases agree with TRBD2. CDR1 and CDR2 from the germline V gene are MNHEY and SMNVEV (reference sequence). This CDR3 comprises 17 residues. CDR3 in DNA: TGTGGCAGCAGTTATCGAATACTAGCGGACCTATACAATGAGCAGTTCTTC. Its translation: CGSSYRILADLYNEQFF.

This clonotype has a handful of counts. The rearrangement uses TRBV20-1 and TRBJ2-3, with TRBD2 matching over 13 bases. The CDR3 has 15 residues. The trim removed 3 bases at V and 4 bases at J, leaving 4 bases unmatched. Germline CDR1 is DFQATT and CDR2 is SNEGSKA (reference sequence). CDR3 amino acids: CSASGLAGVADTQYF. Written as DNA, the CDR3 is TGCAGTGCTAGCGGACTAGCGGGAGTCGCAGATACGCAGTATTTT.

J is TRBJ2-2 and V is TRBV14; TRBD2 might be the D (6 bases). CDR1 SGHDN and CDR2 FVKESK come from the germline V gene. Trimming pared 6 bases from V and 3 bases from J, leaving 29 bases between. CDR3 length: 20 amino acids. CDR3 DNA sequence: TGTGCCAGCAGTACCCCCAAACCGGGACTCGCTTTTGGCGACACCGGGGAGCTGTTTTTT. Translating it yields CASSTPKPGLAFGDTGELFF.

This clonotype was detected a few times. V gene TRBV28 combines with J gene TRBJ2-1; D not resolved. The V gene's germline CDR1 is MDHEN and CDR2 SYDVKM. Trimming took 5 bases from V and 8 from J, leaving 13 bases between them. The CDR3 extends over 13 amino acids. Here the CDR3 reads CASSSQPRDEQFF. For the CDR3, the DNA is TGTGCCAGCAGTAGCCAGCCTAGGGATGAGCAGTTCTTC. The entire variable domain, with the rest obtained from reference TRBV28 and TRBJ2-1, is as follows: DVKVTQSSRYLVKRTGEKVFLECVQDMDHENMFWYRQDPGLGLRLIYFSYDVKMKEKGDIPEGYSVSREKKERFSLILESASTNQTSMYLCASSSQPRDEQFFGPGTRLTVL.

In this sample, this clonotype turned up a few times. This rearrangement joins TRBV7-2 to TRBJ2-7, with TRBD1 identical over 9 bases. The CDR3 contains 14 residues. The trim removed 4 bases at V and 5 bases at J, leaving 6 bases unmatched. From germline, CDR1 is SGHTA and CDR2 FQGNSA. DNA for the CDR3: TGTGCCAGCAGCTGGGGACAGGGTCTAGACGAGCAGTACTTC. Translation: CASSWGQGLDEQYF. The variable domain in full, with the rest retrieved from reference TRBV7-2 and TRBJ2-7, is GAGVSQSPSNKVTEKGKDVELRCDPISGHTALYWYRQSLGQGLEFLIYFQGNSAPDKSGLPSDRFSAERTGGSVSTLTIQRTQQEDSAVYLCASSWGQGLDEQYFGPGTRLTVT.

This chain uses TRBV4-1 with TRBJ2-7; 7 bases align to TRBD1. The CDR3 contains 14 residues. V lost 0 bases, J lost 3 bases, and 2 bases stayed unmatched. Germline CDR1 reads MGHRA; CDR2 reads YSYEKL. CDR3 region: CASSQEPGGYEQYF. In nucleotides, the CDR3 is TGCGCCAGCAGCCAAGAACCAGGGGGCTACGAGCAGTACTTC.